The entry below describes one T cell receptor beta chain. This clonotype was found a few times. This clone's antigen is unknown. The germline gene is not matched at one end of the junction; a read error may be the cause. Sequencing was performed on an Illumina HiSeq 1500. The public reads were reprocessed in TCRdb via fastp at Q25 and MiXCR, keeping in-frame beta chains. Here each entry gathers all rows of one CDR3 protein and keeps the most common genes and DNA. In this sample the table shows 750,000 to 900,000 distinct CDR3 sequences, 25% to 35% of which occur a single time. The ten largest clones take up around 12% of the sample. This sample was taken from a study of T cell repertoires in cytomegalovirus infection (dated by TCRdb to 2018 to 2020). Looking at the study overall: Recently identified HLA-C-restricted CMV epitopes, whose presentation resists viral immunomodulation, were targeted by peptide stimulations together with well-studied HLA-B-restricted epitopes. Because public TCR beta signatures pointed to carriage of CMV infection together with the matching HLA type, the HLA type of each donor mattered for the analysis. Here is what the overall study found, with its caveats: In both this cohort and an independent roughly 330-donor cohort, the cumulative frequency of public TCR beta family members distinguished carriers of CMV infection plus the relevant HLA type. The ex vivo response was dominated by HLA-C-restricted CMV-specific TCR beta clonotypes, which also provided the single most frequent clonotype in two of eight donors.

The treatment or condition label corresponds to: in vitro stimulation with specific CMV peptide epitopes to enrich CMV-specific T cells. Material: cultured CD8+ T cells from PBMCs, obtained from culture after CMV antigen stimulation. The sequence was collected from a human donor in good health (CMV status not recorded). Some clones in this sample may be carry-over from other donors' samples.

The nucleotide sequence is TGTGCTAGCAGCCCACTAGCGGGGGACACCGGGGAGCTGTTTTTT. This yields the protein CASSPLAGDTGELFF. The chain links TRBV7-7 with TRBJ2-2; 11 central nucleotides agree with TRBD2. The CDR3 contains 15 residues, cysteine and phenylalanine counted. Just CDR3 DNA is preserved here, 45 bases in frame from base 1. In the germline V gene (reference sequence), CDR1 corresponds to SSHAT and CDR2 to FNYEAQ.